Below, 8 T cell receptor beta chains from the same sample are listed, as sequenced in a study of cytotoxic CD8 clonotypes in ibrutinib-treated CLL. The protocol was immunoSEQ multiplex PCR, while the TCRdb copy is restricted to in-frame clones and leaves out a portion. The profile shows 130,000 or so clones, approximately 80% of them singletons. The sample was PBMCs, taken after 12 months of ibrutinib treatment. These receptors were obtained from a human donor with chronic lymphocytic leukemia.

The sample holds one count of this clone. The genes are TRBV13 and TRBJ2-3; 7 positions match TRBD1. Looked up from germline, CDR1 is PRHDT and CDR2 is FYEKMQ (reference sequence). The J segment lost 3 bases and the V segment lost 5 bases, leaving 8 bases of the junction unmatched. This CDR3 region has 15 residues. CDR3 loop: CASSPTGKVTDTQYF. As DNA, the CDR3 is TGTGCCAGCAGCCCGACAGGGAAGGTGACAGATACGCAGTATTTT. The whole variable domain, filled in from reference TRBV13 and TRBJ2-3, reads AAGVIQSPRHLIKEKRETATLKCYPIPRHDTVYWYQQGPGQDPQFLISFYEKMQSDKGSIPDRFSAQQFSDYHSELNMSSLELGDSALYFCASSPTGKVTDTQYFGPGTRLTVL.

As to this clone: A read error may produce the germline difference seen at one junction end. This chain joins TRBV10-1 and TRBJ1-1; D is ambiguous. The CDR3 is made up of 9 amino acids. Germline CDR1 WNHNN, CDR2 SYGVQD (reference sequence). The DNA for the CDR3 is TGCGCCAGCAGTGTGTCCGGAGACTTT. Encoded protein: CASSVSGDF.

The chain couples TRBV6-1 to TRBJ1-2; 7 bases line up with TRBD1. This CDR3 is 12 amino acids long. The germline CDR1 and CDR2 sequences are MNHNS and SASEGT. V shed 10 bases and J 3 bases; nucleotides not matched to a gene: 5. The CDR3 region has the DNA TGTGCCACCTCGGGACAGTACTATGGCTACACCTTC. It encodes CATSGQYYGYTF.

The J gene is TRBJ2-3, the V gene TRBV19; TRBD2 is a possible D gene (5 bases). The V end lost 5 bases, the J end lost 0 bases, and 9 bases lay between the germline ends. CDR1 and CDR2 (germline): LNHDA, SQIVND (reference sequence). The CDR3 is 14 amino acids. In DNA, the CDR3 is TGTGCCAGTAGTTTGTGGGAGAGCACAGATACGCAGTATTTT. Amino acids: CASSLWESTDTQYF.

This clone was seen at least ten times. The chain couples TRBV28 to TRBJ2-4; possibly TRBD2 for D (5 bases). Trimming took off 3 bases at V and 5 bases at J, with 11 bases between the two ends. CDR1 MDHEN and CDR2 SYDVKM come from the germline V gene. The CDR3 extends over 14 amino acids. The CDR3, as DNA: TGTGCCAGCAGTTTCGTACCTAGCCAAAACATTCAGTACTTC. This gives the protein CASSFVPSQNIQYF.

In its sample, this clone was seen once. The rearrangement uses TRBV15 and TRBJ2-6; D remains unclear. Germline-derived CDR1 and CDR2 are LNHNV and YYDKDF (reference sequence). This CDR3 region has 14 residues. V lost 0 bases to trimming and J lost 2 bases, with 2 bases between them. CDR3: CATSRDTGANVLTF. The CDR3 nucleotides are TGTGCCACCAGCAGAGACACTGGGGCCAACGTCCTGACTTTC.

The chain has TRBV5-4 and TRBJ2-6; 9 bases agree with TRBD1. The CDR3 consists of 18 residues. V trimming: 4 bases; J trimming: 0 bases; junction bases outside the gene matches: 8. Germline CDR1 reads SGHNT; CDR2 reads YYREEE (reference sequence). The CDR3 nucleotides read TGTGCCAGCAGCGCTACAGGGGGCCCTAGCTCTGGGGCCAACGTCCTGACTTTC. This gives the protein CASSATGGPSSGANVLTF.

About this clone: Different DNA sequences within this sample yield the same CDR3. V gene TRBV5-6 combines with J gene TRBJ2-7, with D uncertain. The CDR3 covers 13 residues. Germline V CDR1 and CDR2: SGHDT, YYEEEE. The germline V and J ends were trimmed by 2 bases and 2 bases, with 8 bases remaining between them. CDR3 sequence reads: CASSFGPTYEQYF. The CDR3 nucleotides read TGTGCCAGCAGCTTTGGGCCGACCTACGAGCAGTACTTC.